The T cell receptor beta chain under discussion was sequenced for a study of shared clonotypes between healthy human individuals (TCRdb year 2020). Study-wide context: The cohort included a few men and a couple of women between 18 and 49 years of age. Different laboratories and diverse techniques were used to prepare libraries and sequence TCR repertoires, to increase sequencing depth and limit assay-specific biases. Each donor's leukapheresis produced roughly between roughly 0.85 and 10 billion PBMCs. To estimate repertoire size and how much clonotypes are shared between individuals, the study performed deep sequencing of blood TCR repertoires from 4 to 6 healthy adults. Per donor, three plates each were used for CD4 naive and CD4 memory, two for CD8 naive, and one for CD8 memory. Study-level results and caveats: Sampling was limited to blood, and TCR repertoires in tissue likely differ from TCR repertoires in blood. Sharing across a handful of donors was observed for around 4.8% of naive CD4, about 3.2% of naive CD8, about 2.3% of memory CD4, and around 0.42% of memory CD8 clonotypes. Even with the large sequencing depth, rarefaction of the sorted-subset datasets indicated that sequencing was incomplete. Higher generation probabilities were observed for clonotypes shared by all four sorted-subset donors than for non-shared clonotypes. Because the study included a small number of donors, the genetic and exposure-history diversity represented was limited. Based on pairwise subsampling, the degree of clonotype sharing among donors was expected to be affected by sequencing depth. Estimated clonotype richness was generally larger for naive than for memory subsets.

With respect to this clone: Its antigen remains unidentified. Base qualities were left out, and no much larger clone turns up one base away.

Healthy HIV-negative adults with no recently reported acute infections or vaccinations were included as donors. All donors were Caucasian adults living in Nashville, Tennessee, USA. CD4+ T cells were enriched by magnetic negative selection; naive cells were then positively selected on CD45RA, and the negative fraction formed the memory subset. Blood was obtained by leukapheresis, after which PBMCs were separated by Ficoll-Histopaque density gradient centrifugation and cryopreserved in liquid nitrogen vapor phase. Purity and quantity of every magnetically sorted T cell population were checked by analytical flow cytometry. Genomic DNA was isolated from every sorted fraction and measured by UV absorbance on a Nanodrop 2000c. Using the deep immunoSEQ assay, TCR CDR3 regions were amplified from genomic DNA by multiplex PCR. Extracted genomic DNA from each cell subset was distributed evenly across all wells of several immunoSEQ 96-well plates, and each plate was treated as a replicate. For sorted subsets, 200 ng of genomic DNA, equivalent to some 33,000 T cell genomes, went into each replicate PCR. Purified libraries were measured with a Qubit 3.0 fluorometer, size-checked on a Bioanalyzer 2100, and measured again with the KAPA Library Quantification kit. A separate single-read 150-cycle Illumina NextSeq 550 flow cell was used to sequence each immunoSEQ 96-well plate. The authors' pipeline ran thus. The immunoSEQ output contained only junctional sequences without quality scores, so filtering could not match that applied to full-length reads. To assign V/J genes and CDR3, sequences were annotated using PyIR, a Python wrapper for IgBLAST v1.9, with IMGT germline references. Reads were removed for weak V/J assignments (E-value above 1e-6), missing CDR3, stop codons, out-of-frame junctions, or ambiguous translated residues. A V3J clonotype was defined by an identical inferred V gene, J gene, and CDR3 amino acid sequence. Percentage overlap between repertoires was computed as shared unique clonotypes divided by the size of the smaller repertoire. Three approaches were used to assess repertoire richness: RTK rarefaction, the Chao1 estimator, and Recon v2.1 estimates of unobserved clonotypes. Generation probabilities for all TCRbeta clonotypes obtained by the gDNA method from several donors were computed using OLGA. The clones in this table, taken by TCRdb from immuneACCESS, are in-frame only. Not every clone is retained; where verified, under half of the shortfall comes from an unresolved V gene, and the cause of the rest is unknown. V and J calls and clone size are given by that table; D and trimming were obtained from the DNA. The sample contains some 2,500,000 clones, under 95% of them found a single time. The ten largest clones add up to more than 0.35% of the sample.

This sequence originates from a man aged 18 to 29 in good health. Some clones in this sample may be carry-over from other donors' samples. Source material: naive CD4+ T cells from PBMCs. Explained via the paper, the cell subset or site label denotes: CD45RA+ positively selected.

The base sequence is TGTGCCAGCTCCCCCGGGGACCCCCAGTTGGCCTACGAGCAGTACTTC. Its product reads: CASSPGDPQLAYEQYF. Recombination linked TRBV18 to TRBJ2-7, with the D call perhaps TRBD1 or TRBD2, as 5 bases match in each case. Counted from cysteine to phenylalanine, this CDR3 has 16 amino acids. CDR3 DNA is the only sequence kept; it has 48 bases, read in frame from the first base. CDR1 and CDR2, looked up from the germline V gene, are KGHSH and LQKENI. Trimming at the junction amounts to 6 bases on V and 2 bases on J, and the germline ends lie 20 bases apart.